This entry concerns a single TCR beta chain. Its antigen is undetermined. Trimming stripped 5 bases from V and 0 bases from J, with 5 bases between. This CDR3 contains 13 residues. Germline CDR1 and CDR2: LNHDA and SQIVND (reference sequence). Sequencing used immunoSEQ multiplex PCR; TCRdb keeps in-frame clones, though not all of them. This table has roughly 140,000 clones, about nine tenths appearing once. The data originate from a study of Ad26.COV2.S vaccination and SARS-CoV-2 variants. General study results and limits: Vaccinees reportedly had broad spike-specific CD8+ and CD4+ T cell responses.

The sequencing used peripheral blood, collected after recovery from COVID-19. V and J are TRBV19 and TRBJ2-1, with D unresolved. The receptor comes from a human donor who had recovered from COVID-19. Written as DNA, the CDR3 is TGTGCCAGTAGTGCATACTCCTACAATGAGCAGTTCTTC. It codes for CASSAYSYNEQFF.